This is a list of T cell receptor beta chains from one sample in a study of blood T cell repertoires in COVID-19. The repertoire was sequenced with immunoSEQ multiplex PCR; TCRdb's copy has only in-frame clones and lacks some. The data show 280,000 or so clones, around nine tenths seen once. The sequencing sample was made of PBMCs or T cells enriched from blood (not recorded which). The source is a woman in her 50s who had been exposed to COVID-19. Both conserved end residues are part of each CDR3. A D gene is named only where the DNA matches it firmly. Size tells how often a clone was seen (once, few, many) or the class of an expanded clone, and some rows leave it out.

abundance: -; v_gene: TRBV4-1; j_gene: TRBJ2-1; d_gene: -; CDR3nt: TGCGCCAGCAGCCAAGTAGAAACTAGCTTACGCGAGCAGTTCTTC; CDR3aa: CASSQVETSLREQFF
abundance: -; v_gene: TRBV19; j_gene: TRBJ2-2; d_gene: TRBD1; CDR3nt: TGTGCCACCCAGGACAGGCAGACCGGGGAGCTGTTTTTT; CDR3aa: CATQDRQTGELFF
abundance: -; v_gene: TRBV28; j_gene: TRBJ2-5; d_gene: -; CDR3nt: TGTGCCAGCAGCCTAGGGGGTAAGGAGACCCAGTACTTC; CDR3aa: CASSLGGKETQYF
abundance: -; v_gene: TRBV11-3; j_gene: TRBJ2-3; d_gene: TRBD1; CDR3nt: TGTGCCAGCAGCTTAGATACGACAGGGGTCTTACCAGATACGCAGTATTTT; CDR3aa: CASSLDTTGVLPDTQYF
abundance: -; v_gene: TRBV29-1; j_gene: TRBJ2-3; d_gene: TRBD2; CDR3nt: TGCAGCGTTACCGGGACTAGCGGGGGGCCAGATACGCAGTATTTT; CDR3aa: CSVTGTSGGPDTQYF
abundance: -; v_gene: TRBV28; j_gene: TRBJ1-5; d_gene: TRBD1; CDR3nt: TGTGCCACCTACAGGGGGGGGCTAAATCAGCCCCAGCATTTT; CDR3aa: CATYRGGLNQPQHF
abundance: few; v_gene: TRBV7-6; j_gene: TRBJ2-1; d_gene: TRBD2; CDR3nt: TGTGCCAGCAGCTTAGAGTCGGGGGGCTCCTACAATGAGCAGTTCTTC; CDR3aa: CASSLESGGSYNEQFF
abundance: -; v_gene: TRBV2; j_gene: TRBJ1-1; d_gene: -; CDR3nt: TGTGCCAGCAGTGGATGGCAGATCACTGAAGCTTTCTTT; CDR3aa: CASSGWQITEAFF
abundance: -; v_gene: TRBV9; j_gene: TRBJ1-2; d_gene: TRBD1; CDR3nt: TGTGCCAGCAGCGTAACGACAGGGTTAAACTATGGCTACACCTTC; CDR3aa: CASSVTTGLNYGYTF
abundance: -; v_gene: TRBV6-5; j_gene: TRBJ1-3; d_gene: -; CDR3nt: TGTGCCAGCAGATTAGACAATTACTCTGGAAACACCATATATTTT; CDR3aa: CASRLDNYSGNTIYF
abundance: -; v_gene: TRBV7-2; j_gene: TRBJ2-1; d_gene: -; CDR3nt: TGTGCCAGCAGCTTACCCCGGGGAGGCTACAATGAGCAGTTCTTC; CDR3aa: CASSLPRGGYNEQFF
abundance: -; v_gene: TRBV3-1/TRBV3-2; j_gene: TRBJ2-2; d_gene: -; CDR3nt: TGTGCCAGCAGCCCAAGCCAAACCGGGGAGCTGTTTTTT; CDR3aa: CASSPSQTGELFF
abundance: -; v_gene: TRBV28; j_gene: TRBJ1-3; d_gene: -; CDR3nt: TGTGCCAGCAGTTCCTCCGGGGGACGTAGGACGGGAAACACCATATATTTT; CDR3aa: CASSSSGGRRTGNTIYF
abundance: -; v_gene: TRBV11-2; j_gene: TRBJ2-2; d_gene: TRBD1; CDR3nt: TGTGCCAGCAGCTTAGTGTGGGACAGGGACAACACCGGGGAGCTGTTTTTT; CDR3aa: CASSLVWDRDNTGELFF
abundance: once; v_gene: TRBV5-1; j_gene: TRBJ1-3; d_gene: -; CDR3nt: TGCGCCAGCAGTCCGGTGATTGGGGCCAGCTCTGGAAACACCATATATTTT; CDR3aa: CASSPVIGASSGNTIYF
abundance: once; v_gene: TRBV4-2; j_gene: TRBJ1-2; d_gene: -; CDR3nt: TGTGCCAGCAGCCAAGATGGAGAGGGTGCGGTTGACTATGGCTACACCTTC; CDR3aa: CASSQDGEGAVDYGYTF
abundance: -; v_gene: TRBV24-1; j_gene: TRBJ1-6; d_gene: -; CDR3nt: TGTGCCACCAGTGCTTCCTATAATTCACCCCTCCACTTT; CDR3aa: CATSASYNSPLHF
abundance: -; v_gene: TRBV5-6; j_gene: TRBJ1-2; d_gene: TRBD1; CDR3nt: TGTGCCAGCAGCTTACCGGGACAGGGTCCCTATGGCTACACCTTC; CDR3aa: CASSLPGQGPYGYTF
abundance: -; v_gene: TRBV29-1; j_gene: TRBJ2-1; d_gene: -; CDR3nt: TGCAGCGTTCGGTCCGGGAGCTCCTACAATGAGCAGTTCTTC; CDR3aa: CSVRSGSSYNEQFF
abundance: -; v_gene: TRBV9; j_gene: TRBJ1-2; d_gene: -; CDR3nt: TGTGCCAGCAGCCCCCTCGGTGGGAGTAACTATGGCTACACCTTC; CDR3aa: CASSPLGGSNYGYTF
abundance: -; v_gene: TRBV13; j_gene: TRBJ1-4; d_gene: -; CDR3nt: TGTGCCAGCAGCCGCCGGACAGAAACTAATGAAAAACTGTTTTTT; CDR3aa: CASSRRTETNEKLFF